The source of this T cell receptor beta chain is a study of T cell repertoires in cytomegalovirus infection. Points from the study as a whole: Cumulative public TCR beta family frequency identified carriers of CMV plus the relevant HLA. Across the ex vivo response, the dominant clonotypes were HLA-C-restricted CMV-specific TCR beta clonotypes.

TCRdb analysed the reads with MiXCR anew, one entry per CDR3 protein. Of about 570,000 distinct CDR3 sequences detected, over 35% appear once; the ten largest clones hold 48%. This CDR3 is 14 amino acids long. Germline CDR1 is SNHLY and CDR2 is FYNNEI. V dropped 8 bases and J dropped 8; count of bases not matched to a gene: 8. Of note for this clonotype: Its matching antigen is unknown.

The chain couples TRBV2 to TRBJ1-4; 10 bases line up with TRBD1. This clonotype was obtained from a human donor in good health (CMV status not recorded). Some clones in this sample may be carry-over from other donors' samples. The sequenced sample was cultured PBMCs, obtained from culture after CMV antigen stimulation. CDR3 in DNA: TGTGCCAGCTGTGGGGGGACAGGGGAGGAAAAACTGTTTTTT. It specifies CASCGGTGEEKLFF.